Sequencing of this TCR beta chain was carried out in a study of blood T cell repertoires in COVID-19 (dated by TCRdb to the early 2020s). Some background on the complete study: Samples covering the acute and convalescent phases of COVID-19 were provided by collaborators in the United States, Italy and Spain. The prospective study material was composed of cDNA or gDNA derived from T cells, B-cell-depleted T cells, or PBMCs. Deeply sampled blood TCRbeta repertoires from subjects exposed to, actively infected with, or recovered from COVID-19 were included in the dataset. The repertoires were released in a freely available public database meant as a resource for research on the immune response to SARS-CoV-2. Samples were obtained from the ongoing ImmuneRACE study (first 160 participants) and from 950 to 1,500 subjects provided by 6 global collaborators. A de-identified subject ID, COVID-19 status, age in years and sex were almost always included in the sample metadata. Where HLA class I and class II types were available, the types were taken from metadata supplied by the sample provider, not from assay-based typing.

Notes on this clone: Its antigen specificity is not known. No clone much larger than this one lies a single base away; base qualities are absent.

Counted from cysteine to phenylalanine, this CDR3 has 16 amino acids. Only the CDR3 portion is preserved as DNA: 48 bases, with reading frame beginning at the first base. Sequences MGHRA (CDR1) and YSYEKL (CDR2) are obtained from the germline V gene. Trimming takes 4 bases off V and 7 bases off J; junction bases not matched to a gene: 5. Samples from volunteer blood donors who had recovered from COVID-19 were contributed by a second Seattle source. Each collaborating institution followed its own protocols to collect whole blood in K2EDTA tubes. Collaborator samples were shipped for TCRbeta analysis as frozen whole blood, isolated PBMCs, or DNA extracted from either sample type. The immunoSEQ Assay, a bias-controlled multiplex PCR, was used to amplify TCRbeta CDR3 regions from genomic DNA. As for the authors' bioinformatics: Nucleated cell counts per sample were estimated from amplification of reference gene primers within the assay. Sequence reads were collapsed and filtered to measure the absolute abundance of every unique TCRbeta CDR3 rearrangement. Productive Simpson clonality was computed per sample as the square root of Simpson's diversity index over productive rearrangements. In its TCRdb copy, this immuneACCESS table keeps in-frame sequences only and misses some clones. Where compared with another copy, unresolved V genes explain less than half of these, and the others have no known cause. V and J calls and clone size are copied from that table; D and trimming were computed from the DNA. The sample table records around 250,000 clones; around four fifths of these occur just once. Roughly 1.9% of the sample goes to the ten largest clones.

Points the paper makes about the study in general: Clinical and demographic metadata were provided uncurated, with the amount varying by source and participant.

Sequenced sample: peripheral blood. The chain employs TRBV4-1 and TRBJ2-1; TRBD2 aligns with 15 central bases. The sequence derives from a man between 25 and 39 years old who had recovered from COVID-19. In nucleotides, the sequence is TGCGCCAGCAGCCCCGGACTAGCGGGGGGGCTAAATGAGCAGTTCTTC. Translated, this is CASSPGLAGGLNEQFF.